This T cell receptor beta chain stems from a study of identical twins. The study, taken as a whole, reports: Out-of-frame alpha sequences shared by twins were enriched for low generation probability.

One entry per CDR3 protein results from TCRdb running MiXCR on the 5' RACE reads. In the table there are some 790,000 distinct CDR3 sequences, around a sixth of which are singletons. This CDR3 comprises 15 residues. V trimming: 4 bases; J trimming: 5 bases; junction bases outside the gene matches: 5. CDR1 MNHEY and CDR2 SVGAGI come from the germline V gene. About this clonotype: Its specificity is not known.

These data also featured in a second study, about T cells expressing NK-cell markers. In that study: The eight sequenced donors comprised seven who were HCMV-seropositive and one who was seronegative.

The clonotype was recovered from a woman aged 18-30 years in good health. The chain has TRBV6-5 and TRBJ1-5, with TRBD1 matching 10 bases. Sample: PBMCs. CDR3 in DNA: TGTGCCAGCAGTTCGACAGGGGGCAACCATCAGCCCCAGCATTTT. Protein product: CASSSTGGNHQPQHF.